This T cell receptor beta chain appears in the sequencing data of a study of blood T cell repertoires in COVID-19. Turning to the study itself: Samples taken during acute and convalescent COVID-19 were collected in the United States, Italy and Spain. T cells, B-cell-depleted T cells, or PBMCs supplied cDNA or gDNA.

From germline, CDR1 is GTSNPN and CDR2 SVGIG (reference sequence). Trimming took off 7 bases at V and 2 bases at J, with 14 bases between the two ends. The CDR3 totals 14 residues. How the authors handled the data: Estimated nucleated cell counts came from reference gene primer amplification. The data were produced by immunoSEQ multiplex PCR, yet TCRdb's version contains in-frame clones alone and is incomplete. V and J calls and clone size follow that table, whereas D and trimming were derived from the DNA. This sample yields fewer than 130,000 clones, of which 75% to 90% are seen a single time; around 32% belongs to the top ten.

The chain combines TRBV30 with TRBJ2-2; no clear D. Sequencing input: peripheral blood. This TCR was sampled from a woman aged 80 or older with acute or convalescent COVID-19. This CDR3 reads CASHPGDNTGELFF. The DNA of the CDR3 is TGTGCCTCCCACCCAGGTGATAACACCGGGGAGCTGTTTTTT.